The 32 T cell receptor beta chains below were found in one sample sequenced in a study of T-cell reconstitution after alpha-beta-depleted transplantation in children. This sample's TCRbeta library carried unique molecular identifier barcodes. MiXCR was run by TCRdb on the PCR reads, yielding one entry per CDR3 protein. The repertoire holds some 600,000 distinct CDR3 sequences, with roughly 13% as singletons. The sample here was PBMCs, mostly from graft donor cells, taken 360 days after TCRalphabeta/CD19-depleted stem cell transplant. Receptors originate from a male patient between 5 and 17 years old who had a stem cell transplant for acute myeloid leukemia, so the T cells may come from the graft donor.

This clonotype was recorded at least ten times. The chain combines TRBV28 with TRBJ2-7, with 12 bases lining up with TRBD2. This CDR3 comprises 16 residues. After removal of 4 bases from V and 4 bases from J, the junction contained 8 bases not matched to a gene. Germline assignment: CDR1 MDHEN and CDR2 SYDVKM. DNA for the CDR3: TGTGCCAGCAGTTCTCCAAAGGGACTAGCGGGTTACGAGCAGTACTTC. Translated, it gives CASSSPKGLAGYEQYF.

This clonotype was recorded at least ten times. The chain couples TRBV27 to TRBJ2-7; 7 positions match TRBD1. Germline values: CDR1 MNHEY, CDR2 SMNVEV (reference sequence). The CDR3 covers 14 residues. Trimming cost V 2 bases and J 2 bases; bases outside gene matches: 3. The CDR3 DNA reads as TGTGCCAGCAGTTTAGCGACAGGGCCCTACGAGCAGTACTTC. This translates into CASSLATGPYEQYF.

In its sample, this clonotype was seen many times. The rearrangement links TRBV6-5 to TRBJ2-1; D is possibly TRBD1 or TRBD2 (5 bases each). The CDR3 runs 15 residues. Germline lookup yields CDR1 MNHEY and CDR2 SVGAGI. Trimming removed 2 bases at V and 0 bases at J, with 8 bases between. The CDR3 loop reads CASSYVGDSYNEQFF. The CDR3 DNA reads as TGTGCCAGCAGTTACGTGGGGGACTCCTACAATGAGCAGTTCTTC.

This clonotype has at least ten counts. The chain uses TRBV29-1 and TRBJ2-6, with no clear D. There are 15 residues in the CDR3. The V end was cut by 4 bases, the J end by 0 bases, with 10 bases between. Germline CDR1 and CDR2: SQVTM and ANQGSEA. CDR3 DNA: TGCAGCGTTGTAGGAAGACTCTCTGGGGCCAACGTCCTGACTTTC. This sequence encodes CSVVGRLSGANVLTF.

This clonotype occurred a few times. J is TRBJ2-7 and V is TRBV29-1; D is ambiguous. Germline CDR1 and CDR2: SQVTM and ANQGSEA. CDR3 length equals 14 residues. V lost 6 bases and J lost 2, with 17 bases in between. The CDR3: CSVAGNTGAYEQYF. CDR3 coding DNA: TGCAGCGTCGCCGGTAATACCGGCGCCTACGAGCAGTACTTC.

At least ten counts were recorded for this clonotype. The genes are TRBV21-1 and TRBJ1-1. TRBV21-1 is labeled a pseudogene. The CDR3 runs to 13 residues. The CDR3, as DNA: TGTGCCAGCAGCAACAGTATGAACACTGAAGCTTTCTTT. This gives the protein CASSNSMNTEAFF.

J is TRBJ2-4 and V is TRBV12-3 or TRBV12-4, with D uncertain. The V and J ends lost 5 bases and 0 bases respectively, with 8 bases between them. The length of the CDR3 is 14 residues. This chain's CDR3 is CASSPDLAKNIQYF. The DNA for the CDR3 is TGTGCCAGCAGTCCAGATTTAGCCAAAAACATTCAGTACTTC.

On this clonotype: Mismatch with germline at one junction end may stem from a read error. The V and J genes are TRBV24-1 and TRBJ2-7; TRBD1 matches 7 bases. The CDR3 consists of 12 residues. The V gene's germline CDR1 is KGHDR and CDR2 SFDVKD. CDR3 in DNA: TGCCGGGGACAGCTGGAGGTGTATGAGCAGTACTTC. This gives the protein CRGQLEVYEQYF.

This clonotype has just a few counts. The chain recombines TRBV10-3 with TRBJ2-3; perhaps TRBD2 as D (5 bases). This CDR3 has 16 amino acids. Germline-derived CDR1 and CDR2 are ENHRY and SYGVKD. Between the trimmed V and J ends, which lost 2 bases and 2 bases, there was a span of 14 bases. The CDR3 loop reads CAISEPVSRDTDTQYF. The CDR3 DNA is TGTGCCATCAGTGAGCCGGTCTCTCGGGACACAGATACGCAGTATTTT.

The chain is built from TRBV20-1 and TRBJ2-7; D remains unclear. This CDR3 contains 15 residues. Trimming stripped 3 bases from V and 4 bases from J, with 19 bases between. The germline gives CDR1 DFQATT, CDR2 SNEGSKA (reference sequence). The CDR3 here is CSARPPGTLKYEQYF. DNA of the CDR3: TGCAGTGCTAGGCCCCCAGGAACCTTAAAGTACGAGCAGTACTTC.

The table lists this clonotype with a few counts. This chain uses TRBV28 with TRBJ1-2; perhaps TRBD1 as D (5 bases). The CDR3 covers 14 residues. Trimming stripped 3 bases from V and 7 bases from J, with 15 bases between. Germline CDR1 is MDHEN and CDR2 is SYDVKM. CDR3 sequence: CASSLGRVLRGYTF. DNA of the CDR3: TGTGCCAGCAGTTTGGGCAGGGTGCTGCGTGGCTACACCTTC.

V and J are TRBV6-1 and TRBJ1-2, with 9 bases identical to TRBD1. V lost 2 bases, J lost 3 bases, and 1 base stayed unmatched. CDR1 and CDR2 (germline): MNHNS, SASEGT. The CDR3 length is 14 residues. The CDR3, as DNA: TGTGCCAGCAGTGAAAGGGACAGGGACTATGGCTACACCTTC. Translation: CASSERDRDYGYTF.

The rearrangement uses TRBV3-1 and TRBJ2-7, with TRBD1 matching 7 bases. J was trimmed by 0 bases and V by 8 bases; bases with no gene match: 25. The CDR3 is 20 amino acids. CDR1 is LGHDT and CDR2 is YNNKEL in the germline V gene (reference sequence). The CDR3 reads CASSHRLYDRAQLLSYEQYF. DNA of the CDR3: TGTGCCAGCTCCCATCGCCTCTATGACAGGGCACAGCTGCTCTCCTACGAGCAGTACTTC.

Many counts were recorded for this clonotype. The chain combines TRBV4-1 with TRBJ2-1, with 12 bases that match TRBD2. CDR3 size: 15 residues. The ends lost 9 bases at V and 3 bases at J; junction bases unmatched: 6. The germline V gene encodes CDR1 MGHRA and CDR2 YSYEKL. This chain's CDR3 is CASSSGRALYNEQFF. The CDR3, as DNA: TGCGCCAGTTCTAGCGGGAGGGCCCTCTACAATGAGCAGTTCTTC.

The chain links TRBV20-1 to TRBJ2-1; a possible D gene is TRBD1 (6 bases). Trimming shortened V by 0 bases and J by 2 bases, and 11 bases separated the two germline ends. The CDR3 is 15 amino acids. Germline loops: CDR1 DFQATT, CDR2 SNEGSKA (reference sequence). The CDR3 coding sequence is TGCAGTGCTAGAGATCCGACAGGACCCTACAATGAGCAGTTCTTC. Translation: CSARDPTGPYNEQFF.

This clonotype has more than one count but fewer than ten. The genes are TRBV20-1 and TRBJ2-7; 7 bases map to TRBD2. The CDR3 has 14 amino acids. The J segment lost 1 base and the V segment lost 6 bases, leaving 9 bases of the junction unmatched. The V gene's germline CDR1 is DFQATT and CDR2 SNEGSKA (reference sequence). CDR3 in DNA: TGCAGTGCCTCCCCTCTAGCGGAGTCCTACGAGCAGTACTTC. Translation: CSASPLAESYEQYF.

The chain links TRBV20-1 to TRBJ2-5, with no clear D. Germline lookup yields CDR1 DFQATT and CDR2 SNEGSKA (reference sequence). The CDR3 spans 14 residues. Trimming stripped 0 bases from V and 1 base from J, with 9 bases between. The CDR3 region has the DNA TGCAGTGCTAGAGATGTGTGGGGCCAAGAGACCCAGTACTTC. Encoded protein: CSARDVWGQETQYF.

This clonotype showed up just a few times. This chain's CDR3 is CASSLVLENIQYF. CDR3 DNA sequence: TGTGCCAGCAGCTTGGTTCTAGAAAACATTCAGTACTTC. The genes are TRBV13 and TRBJ2-4; D remains unclear. This CDR3 is 13 amino acids long. Between the trimmed V and J ends, which lost 3 bases and 5 bases, there was a span of 8 bases. CDR1 is PRHDT, CDR2 FYEKMQ, per germline (reference sequence).

This clonotype was counted at least ten times. The chain carries TRBV20-1 and TRBJ2-5; a weak D match, TRBD2 (5 bases). This CDR3 has 12 residues. Germline V gives CDR1 DFQATT, CDR2 SNEGSKA (reference sequence). The DNA of the CDR3 is TGCATCGTACGGGGTTCCGGAGAGACCCAGTACTTC. Translated: CIVRGSGETQYF.

Concerning this clonotype: The junction does not match germline at one end; this may be a read error. This chain connects TRBV7-7 to TRBJ2-5, with 8 bases fitting TRBD1. Per the germline V gene, CDR1 is SSHAT and CDR2 is FNYEAQ (reference sequence). The CDR3 runs 15 residues. The CDR3 coding sequence is TGTGCTAGCAGCCCGGACAGGGTCCCAGGTGGGACCCAGTACTTC. This translates into CASSPDRVPGGTQYF.

In its sample, this clonotype was seen a few times. The rearrangement links TRBV12-3 or TRBV12-4 to TRBJ2-3; 10 nucleotides agree with TRBD2. The CDR3 is 15 amino acids. V lost 7 bases and J lost 1; bases outside the gene matches: 5. CDR3 amino acids: CASNLSGRGTDTQYF. In nucleotides, the CDR3 is TGTGCCAGCAACCTCAGCGGGAGGGGCACAGATACGCAGTATTTT.

This clonotype was seen more than once but under ten times. The rearrangement joins TRBV28 to TRBJ2-7; 11 bases match TRBD2. The V segment lost 6 bases and the J segment 6 bases; nucleotides outside the gene matches: 28. Germline loops: CDR1 MDHEN, CDR2 SYDVKM. CDR3 size: 21 residues. The CDR3, as DNA: TGTGCCAGCAGCTTGGGGGACTTAAAGAACCTGACTAGCGGGAACGTCGGCGAGCAGTACTTC. Translating gives CASSLGDLKNLTSGNVGEQYF. Complete variable domain (other parts from reference TRBV28 and TRBJ2-7): DVKVTQSSRYLVKRTGEKVFLECVQDMDHENMFWYRQDPGLGLRLIYFSYDVKMKEKGDIPEGYSVSREKKERFSLILESASTNQTSMYLCASSLGDLKNLTSGNVGEQYFGPGTRLTVT.

The rearrangement links TRBV7-2 to TRBJ2-2; D unresolved. Between the trimmed V and J ends, which lost 5 bases and 6 bases, there was a span of 16 bases. CDR3 length: 15 residues. In germline, CDR1 is SGHTA, CDR2 FQGNSA. This CDR3 reads CASSPVRVVAGELFF. In nucleotides, the CDR3 is TGTGCCAGCAGCCCCGTTCGAGTGGTAGCCGGGGAGCTGTTTTTT.

The chain links TRBV5-1 to TRBJ2-1; 9 bases match TRBD2. The CDR3 sequence is 16 residues long. Germline V gene data show CDR1 as SGHRS and CDR2 as YFSETQ. The ends lost 4 bases at V and 4 bases at J; junction bases unmatched: 9. CDR3 in DNA: TGCGCCAGCAGCGGGGACGGTAGCGGGAGATACAATGAGCAGTTCTTC. Translated, it gives CASSGDGSGRYNEQFF.

This clonotype was found a few times. The V call is TRBV20-1, the J call TRBJ2-1; TRBD2 agrees at 11 bases. V lost 6 bases and J lost 7; bases outside the gene matches: 8. CDR1 and CDR2 (germline): DFQATT, SNEGSKA (reference sequence). The CDR3 has 14 residues. CDR3: CSALSGRAWNEQFF. The CDR3 DNA sequence: TGCAGTGCCCTTAGCGGGAGGGCCTGGAATGAGCAGTTCTTC.

The genes are TRBV29-1 and TRBJ2-2; D is perhaps TRBD2 (5 bases). The germline V and J ends were trimmed by 1 base and 4 bases, with 10 bases remaining between them. CDR1 is SQVTM, CDR2 ANQGSEA, per germline. This CDR3 contains 14 residues. In DNA, the CDR3 is TGCAGCGTTGAAGGGCGAGGGATCACCGGGGAGCTGTTTTTT. This codes for CSVEGRGITGELFF.

V and J are TRBV7-9 and TRBJ2-1, with unresolved D. The germline CDR1 and CDR2 sequences are SEHNR and FQNEAQ (reference sequence). The V end lost 3 bases, the J end lost 9 bases, and 3 bases lay between the germline ends. This CDR3 is 10 amino acids long. The CDR3 loop reads CASSFSEQFF. In DNA form, the CDR3 reads TGTGCCAGCAGCTTTAGTGAGCAGTTCTTC. Full variable domain (rest looked up from reference TRBV7-9 and TRBJ2-1): DTGVSQNPRHKITKRGQNVTFRCDPISEHNRLYWYRQTLGQGPEFLTYFQNEAQLEKSRLLSDRFSAERPKGSFSTLEIQRTEQGDSAMYLCASSFSEQFFGPGTRLTVL.

The chain joins TRBV5-1 to TRBJ2-7, with a weak D call TRBD2 (5 bases). The CDR3 consists of 15 residues. CDR1 is SGHRS and CDR2 is YFSETQ in the germline V gene. V was pared by 0 bases and J by 3 bases, with 13 bases between. CDR3 amino acids: CASSLERVPRYEQYF. The CDR3 DNA reads as TGCGCCAGCAGCTTGGAGAGGGTCCCCCGCTACGAGCAGTACTTC.

The CDR3 coding sequence is TGTGCCAGCAGCTACAGGGGGCTCTCCTACGAGCAGTACTTC. This translates into CASSYRGLSYEQYF. The rearrangement links TRBV7-3 to TRBJ2-7; 9 bases align to TRBD1. The CDR3 length is 14 residues. The V gene end was trimmed by 4 bases and the J gene end by 0 bases; junction bases not matched to a gene: 1. Germline V gives CDR1 SGHTA, CDR2 FQGTGA.

This chain uses TRBV20-1 with TRBJ2-7, with D hard to call. The CDR3 extends over 12 amino acids. Trimming took 5 bases from V and 0 from J, leaving 8 bases between them. Germline CDR1 and CDR2: DFQATT and SNEGSKA (reference sequence). The chain's CDR3 is CSAWYTSYEQYF. CDR3 coding DNA: TGCAGTGCTTGGTATACCTCCTACGAGCAGTACTTC.

There are a few counts of this clonotype. The chain has TRBV20-1 and TRBJ2-1, with D unresolved. V dropped 3 bases and J dropped 0 bases, with 12 bases sitting between them. The germline CDR1 and CDR2 sequences are DFQATT and SNEGSKA (reference sequence). This CDR3 contains 15 residues. CDR3 residues: CSARFAPSSYNEQFF. CDR3 coding DNA: TGCAGTGCTAGGTTTGCGCCTAGCTCCTACAATGAGCAGTTCTTC.

The chain is built from TRBV30 and TRBJ1-1; a possible D gene is TRBD1 (5 bases). In germline, CDR1 is GTSNPN, CDR2 SVGIG (reference sequence). V was pared by 2 bases and J by 4 bases, with 8 bases between. This CDR3 has 12 amino acids. CDR3 sequence: CAWSWGGTEAFF. The CDR3 nucleotides are TGTGCCTGGAGTTGGGGGGGCACTGAAGCTTTCTTT.